This is a list of T cell receptor beta chains from one sample in a study of brain T cells in children with intractable seizures. The method was immunoSEQ multiplex PCR; TCRdb's version includes in-frame clones alone and lacks a portion of them. Of tens of thousands of clones listed, around 96% were seen once; the top ten hold 0.3% to 0.45%. Sequences were derived from peripheral blood, sampled at surgery. The receptors derive from a boy younger than two with focal cortical dysplasia and intractable seizures. Both conserved end residues are part of each CDR3. The D gene is left open where the match is weak. Size tells how often a clone was seen (once, few, many) or the class of an expanded clone, and some rows leave it out.

clone size: few; D gene: .; V gene: TRBV28; J gene: TRBJ1-6; CDR3 DNA: TGTGCCAGCAGACTTGACAGAAATTCACCCCTCCACTTT; CDR3 protein: CASRLDRNSPLHF
clone size: .; D gene: .; V gene: TRBV6-6; J gene: TRBJ2-2; CDR3 DNA: TGTGCCAGCAGCCCCACCGCCACCGGGGAGCTGTTTTTT; CDR3 protein: CASSPTATGELFF
clone size: .; D gene: TRBD1; V gene: TRBV5-1; J gene: TRBJ2-5; CDR3 DNA: TGCGCCAGCAGAGGGGACAGCTGGTCCGTGGAGACCCAGTACTTC; CDR3 protein: CASRGDSWSVETQYF
clone size: .; D gene: TRBD2; V gene: TRBV6-6; J gene: TRBJ2-5; CDR3 DNA: TGTGCCAGCGTTGATAGCGGGAGGGGAGAGACCCAGTACTTC; CDR3 protein: CASVDSGRGETQYF
clone size: .; D gene: TRBD2; V gene: TRBV7-2; J gene: TRBJ2-5; CDR3 DNA: TGTGCCAGCAGCCCGGGACTAGCGGGAGATAGGGAGACCCAGTACTTC; CDR3 protein: CASSPGLAGDRETQYF
clone size: .; D gene: TRBD2; V gene: TRBV19; J gene: TRBJ2-4; CDR3 DNA: TGTGCCAGTAGTAGGCTGACTAGCGAAAACATTCAGTACTTC; CDR3 protein: CASSRLTSENIQYF
clone size: .; D gene: .; V gene: TRBV9; J gene: TRBJ1-1; CDR3 DNA: TGTGCCAGCAGCCCCTTGGCGGGAAACACTGAAGCTTTCTTT; CDR3 protein: CASSPLAGNTEAFF
clone size: .; D gene: TRBD2; V gene: TRBV5-4; J gene: TRBJ2-1; CDR3 DNA: TGTGCCAGCAGAGTAGCGGGGGGGCGGAGAAATGAGCAGTTCTTC; CDR3 protein: CASRVAGGRRNEQFF
clone size: .; D gene: .; V gene: TRBV5-4; J gene: TRBJ2-1; CDR3 DNA: TGTGCCAGCAGCCCCCTTTCACCCCACAATGAGCAGTTCTTC; CDR3 protein: CASSPLSPHNEQFF
clone size: .; D gene: .; V gene: TRBV27; J gene: TRBJ1-6; CDR3 DNA: TGTGCCAGCAGTGAGCGAATTAATTCACCCCTCCACTTT; CDR3 protein: CASSERINSPLHF
clone size: once; D gene: .; V gene: TRBV6-5; J gene: TRBJ2-3; CDR3 DNA: TGTGCCAGCAGGAACGGCGATACGCAGTATTTT; CDR3 protein: CASRNGDTQYF
clone size: .; D gene: TRBD2; V gene: TRBV5-4; J gene: TRBJ2-2; CDR3 DNA: TGTGCCAGCAGCCCGAGACTAGCGGGAGACACCGGGGAGCTGTTTTTT; CDR3 protein: CASSPRLAGDTGELFF
clone size: .; D gene: .; V gene: TRBV6-1; J gene: TRBJ2-5; CDR3 DNA: TGTGCCAGCAGTGAATTGGGGGTTGTGGCCCAAGAGACCCAGTACTTC; CDR3 protein: CASSELGVVAQETQYF
clone size: .; D gene: .; V gene: TRBV6-5; J gene: TRBJ2-5; CDR3 DNA: TGTGCCAGCAGTCCTACTAGCCGCCAAGAGACCCAGTACTTC; CDR3 protein: CASSPTSRQETQYF
clone size: .; D gene: TRBD2; V gene: TRBV7-2; J gene: TRBJ2-7; CDR3 DNA: TGTGCCAGCAGCTTTACTAGCGGGAGGTGGGAGCAGTACTTC; CDR3 protein: CASSFTSGRWEQYF
clone size: .; D gene: .; V gene: TRBV5-1; J gene: TRBJ2-5; CDR3 DNA: TGCGCCAGCAGCCCGGGAACAGGGTACCAAGAGACCCAGTACTTC; CDR3 protein: CASSPGTGYQETQYF
clone size: .; D gene: .; V gene: TRBV20-1; J gene: TRBJ1-2; CDR3 DNA: TGCAGTGCTAGTTTCGGCGGATTATATGGCTACACCTTC; CDR3 protein: CSASFGGLYGYTF
clone size: .; D gene: .; V gene: TRBV6-5; J gene: TRBJ2-7; CDR3 DNA: TGTGCCAGCAGCCGGGACCGCTCCTACGAGCAGTACTTC; CDR3 protein: CASSRDRSYEQYF
clone size: .; D gene: .; V gene: TRBV6-2/TRBV6-3; J gene: TRBJ1-1; CDR3 DNA: TGTGCCAGCAGTCGGCGGGGTGTCACTGAAGCTTTCTTT; CDR3 protein: CASSRRGVTEAFF
clone size: .; D gene: .; V gene: TRBV9; J gene: TRBJ2-1; CDR3 DNA: TGTGCCAGCAGCGGTACTAGTGAGCAGTTCTTC; CDR3 protein: CASSGTSEQFF
clone size: .; D gene: .; V gene: TRBV7-2; J gene: TRBJ2-5; CDR3 DNA: TGTGCCAGCAGCCCTTTCCGGCGGACTTACCAAGAGACCCAGTACTTC; CDR3 protein: CASSPFRRTYQETQYF
clone size: few; D gene: TRBD2; V gene: TRBV12-5; J gene: TRBJ2-7; CDR3 DNA: TGTGCTAGTGGTCCCCGCGGGGGCTCCTACGAGCAGTACTTC; CDR3 protein: CASGPRGGSYEQYF
clone size: .; D gene: .; V gene: TRBV6-2/TRBV6-3; J gene: TRBJ2-7; CDR3 DNA: TGTGCCAGCAGCCGCCCAGGGACAACCGCCTACGAGCAGTACTTC; CDR3 protein: CASSRPGTTAYEQYF
clone size: .; D gene: TRBD1; V gene: TRBV24-1; J gene: TRBJ1-5; CDR3 DNA: TGTGCCACCAGTGACCAAGACAGGGGAGTCAATCAGCCCCAGCATTTT; CDR3 protein: CATSDQDRGVNQPQHF
clone size: .; D gene: .; V gene: TRBV1; J gene: TRBJ2-1; CDR3 DNA: TGCACCAGCAGCCAAGATCGGCTAGTCTATGTAGGACTGGTAGGGTACAATGAGCAGTTCTTC; CDR3 protein: CTSSQDRLVYVGLVGYNEQFF
clone size: .; D gene: .; V gene: TRBV11-2; J gene: TRBJ1-2; CDR3 DNA: TGTGCCAGCAGTCGGCCCTCCTATGGCTACACCTTC; CDR3 protein: CASSRPSYGYTF
clone size: .; D gene: TRBD2; V gene: TRBV18; J gene: TRBJ2-1; CDR3 DNA: TGTGCCAGCTCACCACCCGGCGGAACCGGGACTAGCGGACGTAATGAGCAGTTCTTC; CDR3 protein: CASSPPGGTGTSGRNEQFF
clone size: .; D gene: .; V gene: TRBV5-4; J gene: TRBJ1-2; CDR3 DNA: TGTGCCAGCAGCCCTAGGAGGCAGGCCTATGGCTACACCTTC; CDR3 protein: CASSPRRQAYGYTF
clone size: .; D gene: .; V gene: TRBV27; J gene: TRBJ2-7; CDR3 DNA: TGTGCCAGCAGCGGACGGAGCTCCTACGAGCAGTACTTC; CDR3 protein: CASSGRSSYEQYF
clone size: .; D gene: TRBD1; V gene: TRBV6-5; J gene: TRBJ1-6; CDR3 DNA: TGTGCCAGCAGTAGACCGGGACAGGGCCATTCACCCCTCCACTTT; CDR3 protein: CASSRPGQGHSPLHF
clone size: .; D gene: .; V gene: TRBV7-9; J gene: TRBJ1-3; CDR3 DNA: TGTGCCAGCAGCTTAGAGGGGTCCGGAAACACCATATATTTT; CDR3 protein: CASSLEGSGNTIYF
clone size: .; D gene: .; V gene: TRBV7-2; J gene: TRBJ2-7; CDR3 DNA: TGTGCCAGCAGCGAAGAGGTTTCCGACTACGAGCAGTACTTC; CDR3 protein: CASSEEVSDYEQYF
clone size: .; D gene: TRBD2; V gene: TRBV27; J gene: TRBJ2-7; CDR3 DNA: TGTGCCAGCAGTCTAAGCGGGATGAGAGAGCAGTACTTC; CDR3 protein: CASSLSGMREQYF
clone size: .; D gene: .; V gene: TRBV18; J gene: TRBJ1-5; CDR3 DNA: TGTGCCAGCTCCGATTCATATAGCAATCAGCCCCAGCATTTT; CDR3 protein: CASSDSYSNQPQHF
clone size: .; D gene: .; V gene: TRBV11-2; J gene: TRBJ2-3; CDR3 DNA: TGTGCCAGCAGCCCCCGGGTAGCCGGCACAGATACGCAGTATTTT; CDR3 protein: CASSPRVAGTDTQYF
clone size: .; D gene: TRBD2; V gene: TRBV7-2; J gene: TRBJ2-1; CDR3 DNA: TGTGCCAGCAGCTTAGTAGCGGGAGATGAGCAGTTCTTC; CDR3 protein: CASSLVAGDEQFF
clone size: .; D gene: .; V gene: TRBV18; J gene: TRBJ1-2; CDR3 DNA: TGTGCCAGCTCACCACAGGGAAGAGACTATGGCTACACCTTC; CDR3 protein: CASSPQGRDYGYTF
clone size: .; D gene: TRBD1; V gene: TRBV29-1; J gene: TRBJ1-1; CDR3 DNA: TGCAGCGTTGGGACAGGGGCGGCCACTGAAGCTTTCTTT; CDR3 protein: CSVGTGAATEAFF
clone size: .; D gene: .; V gene: TRBV28; J gene: TRBJ1-4; CDR3 DNA: TGTGCCAGCAGCTCCCACCGAGGGGGTAATGAAAAACTGTTTTTT; CDR3 protein: CASSSHRGGNEKLFF
clone size: once; D gene: TRBD2; V gene: TRBV7-2; J gene: TRBJ2-7; CDR3 DNA: TGTGCCAGCAGCTTAGCTAGCGGGAGGGAATACGAGCAGTACTTC; CDR3 protein: CASSLASGREYEQYF
clone size: .; D gene: TRBD2; V gene: TRBV19; J gene: TRBJ2-7; CDR3 DNA: TGTGCCAGTAGTATTTTTACTAGCGGGGGGTCCTACGAGCAGTACTTC; CDR3 protein: CASSIFTSGGSYEQYF
clone size: .; D gene: TRBD1; V gene: TRBV27; J gene: TRBJ1-4; CDR3 DNA: TGTGCCAGCAGTTGGACAGGGGGGACTGAAAAACTGTTTTTT; CDR3 protein: CASSWTGGTEKLFF
clone size: .; D gene: TRBD2; V gene: TRBV5-1; J gene: TRBJ2-7; CDR3 DNA: TGCGCCAGCAGCTTACAACTAGCGGGGCCCGGCTACGAGCAGTACTTC; CDR3 protein: CASSLQLAGPGYEQYF
clone size: .; D gene: .; V gene: TRBV9; J gene: TRBJ1-2; CDR3 DNA: TGTGCCAGCAGCTCAAGACTAGCTAACTATGGCTACACCTTC; CDR3 protein: CASSSRLANYGYTF
clone size: once; D gene: TRBD1; V gene: TRBV2; J gene: TRBJ2-7; CDR3 DNA: TGTGCCATCCTCCGGGACAGGGGCTCCTACGAGCAGTACTTC; CDR3 protein: CAILRDRGSYEQYF
clone size: .; D gene: TRBD1; V gene: TRBV6-6; J gene: TRBJ1-4; CDR3 DNA: TGTGCCAGCAGTGACCCGACAGGGGCCGAAAAACTGTTTTTT; CDR3 protein: CASSDPTGAEKLFF
clone size: .; D gene: TRBD2; V gene: TRBV3-1/TRBV3-2; J gene: TRBJ2-5; CDR3 DNA: TGTGCCAGCAGTCGGGGACCGCGGGAGGAGACCCAGTACTTC; CDR3 protein: CASSRGPREETQYF
clone size: .; D gene: TRBD2; V gene: TRBV27; J gene: TRBJ2-1; CDR3 DNA: TGTGCCAGCACTCACACGAGGGCTAGCGGGTCCCCCACCCCCTACAATGAGCAGTTCTTC; CDR3 protein: CASTHTRASGSPTPYNEQFF
clone size: .; D gene: .; V gene: TRBV6-2/TRBV6-3; J gene: TRBJ1-6; CDR3 DNA: TGTGCCAGCAGTACCGCCAGGGTTTCACCCCTCCACTTT; CDR3 protein: CASSTARVSPLHF
clone size: .; D gene: .; V gene: TRBV6-6; J gene: TRBJ1-1; CDR3 DNA: TGTGCCAGCATCGACAGAGTGAACACTGAAGCTTTCTTT; CDR3 protein: CASIDRVNTEAFF
clone size: .; D gene: TRBD1; V gene: TRBV4-1; J gene: TRBJ2-1; CDR3 DNA: TGCGCCAGCAGCCGCCCCGGGACAGGGACGAATGAGCAGTTCTTC; CDR3 protein: CASSRPGTGTNEQFF
clone size: once; D gene: .; V gene: TRBV5-1; J gene: TRBJ2-7; CDR3 DNA: TGCGCCAGCAGCTTACGGGGGACAAGCCACTACGAGCAGTACTTC; CDR3 protein: CASSLRGTSHYEQYF
clone size: .; D gene: TRBD1; V gene: TRBV5-1; J gene: TRBJ1-1; CDR3 DNA: TGCGCCAGCAGCTTGCTTCCGGGACAGGGGGCTGAAGCTTTCTTT; CDR3 protein: CASSLLPGQGAEAFF
clone size: few; D gene: .; V gene: TRBV28; J gene: TRBJ2-7; CDR3 DNA: TGTGCCAGCAGTGGGGCTTACGAGCAGTACTTC; CDR3 protein: CASSGAYEQYF
clone size: .; D gene: .; V gene: TRBV7-2; J gene: TRBJ2-5; CDR3 DNA: TGTGCCAGCAGCTTAGTTGAAGGTGCCAGAATAGTGTACCAAGAGACCCAGTACTTC; CDR3 protein: CASSLVEGARIVYQETQYF
clone size: .; D gene: .; V gene: TRBV7-9; J gene: TRBJ2-1; CDR3 DNA: TGTGCCAGCAGCTTAGACAAAGGCAGCAATGAGCAGTTCTTC; CDR3 protein: CASSLDKGSNEQFF
clone size: .; D gene: .; V gene: TRBV7-6; J gene: TRBJ2-7; CDR3 DNA: TGTGCCAGCAGCCGAAGGCCGGACGGTCCTGGGGACGAGCAGTACTTC; CDR3 protein: CASSRRPDGPGDEQYF